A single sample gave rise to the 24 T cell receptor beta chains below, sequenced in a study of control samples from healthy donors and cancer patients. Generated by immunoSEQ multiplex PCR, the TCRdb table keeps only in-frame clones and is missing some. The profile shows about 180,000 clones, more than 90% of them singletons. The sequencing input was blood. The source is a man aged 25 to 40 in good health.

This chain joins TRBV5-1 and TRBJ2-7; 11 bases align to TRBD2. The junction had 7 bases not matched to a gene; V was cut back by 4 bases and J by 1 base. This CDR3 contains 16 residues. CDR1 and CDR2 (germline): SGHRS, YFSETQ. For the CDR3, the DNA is TGCGCCAGCAGCGATATACTAGCGGGAGCTTCCTACGAGCAGTACTTC. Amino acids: CASSDILAGASYEQYF.

CDR3 residues: CASSPTWGRDEQFF. CDR3 bases: TGTGCCAGCAGTCCGACCTGGGGAAGGGATGAGCAGTTCTTC. This sequence joins TRBV6-2 or TRBV6-3 and TRBJ2-1; D not resolved. The CDR3 totals 14 residues. Germline CDR1 is MNHEY and CDR2 is SVGEGT. V lost 5 bases and J 8 bases, leaving 16 bases between the germline ends.

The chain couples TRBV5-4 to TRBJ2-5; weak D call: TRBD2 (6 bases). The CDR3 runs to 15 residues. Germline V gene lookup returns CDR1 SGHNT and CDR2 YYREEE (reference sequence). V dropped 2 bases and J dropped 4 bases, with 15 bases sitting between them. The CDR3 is CASSFRAGGGETQYF. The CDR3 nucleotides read TGTGCCAGCAGCTTTAGAGCGGGCGGTGGAGAGACCCAGTACTTC.

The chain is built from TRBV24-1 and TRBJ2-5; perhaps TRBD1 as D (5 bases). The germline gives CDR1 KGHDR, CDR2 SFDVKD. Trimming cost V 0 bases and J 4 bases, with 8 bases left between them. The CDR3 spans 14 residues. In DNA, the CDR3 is TGTGCCACCAGTGATTTGCCCACAGGAGAGACCCAGTACTTC. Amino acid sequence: CATSDLPTGETQYF.

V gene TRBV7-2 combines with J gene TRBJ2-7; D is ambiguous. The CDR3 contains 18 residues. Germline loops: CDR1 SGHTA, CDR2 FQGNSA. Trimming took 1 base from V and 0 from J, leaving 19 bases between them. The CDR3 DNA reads TGTGCCAGCAGCTTAGTCTCCTCGGGCAGTTTGAGCTCCTACGAGCAGTACTTC. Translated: CASSLVSSGSLSSYEQYF.

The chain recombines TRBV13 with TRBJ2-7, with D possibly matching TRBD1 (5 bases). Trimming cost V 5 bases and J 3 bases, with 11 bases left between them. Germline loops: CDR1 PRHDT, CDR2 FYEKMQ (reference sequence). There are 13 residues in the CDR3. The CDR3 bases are TGTGCCAGCAGCGCGACAGCTAACTACGAGCAGTACTTC. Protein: CASSATANYEQYF. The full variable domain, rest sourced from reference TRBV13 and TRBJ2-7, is AAGVIQSPRHLIKEKRETATLKCYPIPRHDTVYWYQQGPGQDPQFLISFYEKMQSDKGSIPDRFSAQQFSDYHSELNMSSLELGDSALYFCASSATANYEQYFGPGTRLTVT.

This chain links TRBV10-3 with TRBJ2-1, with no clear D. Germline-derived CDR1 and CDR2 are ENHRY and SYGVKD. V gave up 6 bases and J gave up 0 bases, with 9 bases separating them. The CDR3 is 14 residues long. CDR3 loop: CAIRVVGSYNEQFF. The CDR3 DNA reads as TGTGCCATCAGAGTAGTAGGCTCCTACAATGAGCAGTTCTTC.

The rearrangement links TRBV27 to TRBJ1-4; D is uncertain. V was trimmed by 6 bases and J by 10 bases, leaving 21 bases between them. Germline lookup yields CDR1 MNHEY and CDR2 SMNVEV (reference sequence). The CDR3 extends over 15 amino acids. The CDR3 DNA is TGTGCCAGCAGGTCCTTTGGGGATCTGTGGGGAAAACTGTTTTTT. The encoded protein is CASRSFGDLWGKLFF.

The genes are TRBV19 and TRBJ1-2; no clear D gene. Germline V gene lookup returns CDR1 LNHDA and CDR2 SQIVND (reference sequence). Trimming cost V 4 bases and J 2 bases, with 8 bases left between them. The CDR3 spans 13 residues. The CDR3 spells CASSTGVNYGYTF. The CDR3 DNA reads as TGTGCCAGTAGTACAGGAGTCAACTATGGCTACACCTTC.

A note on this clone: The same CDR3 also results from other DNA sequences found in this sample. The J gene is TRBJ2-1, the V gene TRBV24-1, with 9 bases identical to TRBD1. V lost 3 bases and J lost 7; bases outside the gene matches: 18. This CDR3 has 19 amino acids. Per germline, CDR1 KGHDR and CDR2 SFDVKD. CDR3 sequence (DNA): TGTGCCACCAGTGATCCCCAATCAGGGCGGGACAGGGCCGGGAATGAGCAGTTCTTC. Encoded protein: CATSDPQSGRDRAGNEQFF.

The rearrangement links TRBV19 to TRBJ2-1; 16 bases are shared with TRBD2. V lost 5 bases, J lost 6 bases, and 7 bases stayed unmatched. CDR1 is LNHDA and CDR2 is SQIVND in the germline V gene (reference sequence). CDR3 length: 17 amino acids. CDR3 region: CASSQPGTSGGANEQFF. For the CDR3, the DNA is TGTGCCAGTAGTCAACCTGGGACTAGCGGGGGGGCCAATGAGCAGTTCTTC.

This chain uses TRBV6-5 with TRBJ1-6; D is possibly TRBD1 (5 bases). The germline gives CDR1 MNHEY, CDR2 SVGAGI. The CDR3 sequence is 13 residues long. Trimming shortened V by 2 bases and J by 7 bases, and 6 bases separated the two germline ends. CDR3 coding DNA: TGTGCCAGCAGTTACCAGGGAAATTCACCCCTCCACTTT. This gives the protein CASSYQGNSPLHF.

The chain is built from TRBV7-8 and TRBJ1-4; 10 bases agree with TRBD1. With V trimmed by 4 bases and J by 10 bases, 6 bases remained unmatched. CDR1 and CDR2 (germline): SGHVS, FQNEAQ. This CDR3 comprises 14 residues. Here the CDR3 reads CASSSGQGGGKLFF. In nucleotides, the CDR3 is TGTGCCAGCAGCTCCGGACAGGGGGGGGGAAAACTGTTTTTT.

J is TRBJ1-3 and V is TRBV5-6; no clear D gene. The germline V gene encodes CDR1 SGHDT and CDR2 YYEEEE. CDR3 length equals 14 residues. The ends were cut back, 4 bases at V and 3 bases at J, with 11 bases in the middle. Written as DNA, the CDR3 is TGTGCCAGCAGCCCAACGTCTGGTGGAAACACCATATATTTT. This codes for CASSPTSGGNTIYF.

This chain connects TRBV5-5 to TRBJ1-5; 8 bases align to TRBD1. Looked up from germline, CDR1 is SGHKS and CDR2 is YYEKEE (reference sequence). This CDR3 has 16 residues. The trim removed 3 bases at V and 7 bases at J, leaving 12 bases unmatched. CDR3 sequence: CASSYQAGGAGQPQHF. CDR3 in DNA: TGTGCCAGCAGCTATCAGGCAGGGGGCGCAGGACAGCCCCAGCATTTT.

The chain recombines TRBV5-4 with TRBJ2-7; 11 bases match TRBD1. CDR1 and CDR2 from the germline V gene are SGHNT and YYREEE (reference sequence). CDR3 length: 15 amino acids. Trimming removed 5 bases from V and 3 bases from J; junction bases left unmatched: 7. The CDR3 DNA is TGTGCCAGCAGTCACCCCGGGACAGGGGGCTACGAGCAGTACTTC. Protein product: CASSHPGTGGYEQYF.

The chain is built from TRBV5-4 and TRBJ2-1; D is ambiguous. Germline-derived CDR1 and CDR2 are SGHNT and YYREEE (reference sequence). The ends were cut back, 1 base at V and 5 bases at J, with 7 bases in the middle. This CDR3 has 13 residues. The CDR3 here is CASSLPSNNEQFF. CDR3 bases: TGTGCCAGCAGCTTGCCCAGCAACAATGAGCAGTTCTTC.

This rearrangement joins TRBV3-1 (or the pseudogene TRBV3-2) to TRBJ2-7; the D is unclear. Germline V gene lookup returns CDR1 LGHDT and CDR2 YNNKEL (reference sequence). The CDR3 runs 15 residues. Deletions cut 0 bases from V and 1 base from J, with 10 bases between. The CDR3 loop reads CASSQESQPSYEQYF. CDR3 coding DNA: TGTGCCAGCAGCCAAGAATCCCAGCCTTCCTACGAGCAGTACTTC.

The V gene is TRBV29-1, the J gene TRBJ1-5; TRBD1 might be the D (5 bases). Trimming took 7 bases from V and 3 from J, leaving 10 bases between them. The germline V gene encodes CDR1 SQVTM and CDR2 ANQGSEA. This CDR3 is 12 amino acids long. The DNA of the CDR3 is TGCAGCGCCTCAGGGTACAATCAGCCCCAGCATTTT. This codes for CSASGYNQPQHF.

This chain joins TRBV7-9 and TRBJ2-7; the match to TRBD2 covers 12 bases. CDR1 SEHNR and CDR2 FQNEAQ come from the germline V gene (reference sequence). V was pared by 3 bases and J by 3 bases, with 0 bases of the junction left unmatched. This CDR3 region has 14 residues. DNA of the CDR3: TGTGCCAGCAGCTTGACTAGCGGGAGCTACGAGCAGTACTTC. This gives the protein CASSLTSGSYEQYF.

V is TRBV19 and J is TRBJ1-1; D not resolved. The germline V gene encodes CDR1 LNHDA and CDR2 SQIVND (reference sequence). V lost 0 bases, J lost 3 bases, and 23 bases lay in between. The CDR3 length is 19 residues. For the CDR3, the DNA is TGTGCCAGTAGTATAGATCGGTTGGAATTCAGCGGGTTGTACACTGAAGCTTTCTTT. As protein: CASSIDRLEFSGLYTEAFF.

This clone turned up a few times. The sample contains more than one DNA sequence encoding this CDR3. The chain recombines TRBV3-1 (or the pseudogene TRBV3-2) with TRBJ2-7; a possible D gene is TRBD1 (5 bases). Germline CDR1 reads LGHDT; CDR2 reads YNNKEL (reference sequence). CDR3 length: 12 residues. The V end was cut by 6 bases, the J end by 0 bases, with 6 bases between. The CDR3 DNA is TGTGCCAGCAGAGGGGACTCCTACGAGCAGTACTTC. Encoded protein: CASRGDSYEQYF.

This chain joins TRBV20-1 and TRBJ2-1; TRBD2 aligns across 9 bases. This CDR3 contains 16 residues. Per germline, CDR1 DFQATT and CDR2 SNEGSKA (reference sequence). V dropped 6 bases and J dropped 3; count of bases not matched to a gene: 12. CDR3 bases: TGCAGTGCGAGTAAGGCTAGCGGGACCCTCTACAATGAGCAGTTCTTC. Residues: CSASKASGTLYNEQFF.

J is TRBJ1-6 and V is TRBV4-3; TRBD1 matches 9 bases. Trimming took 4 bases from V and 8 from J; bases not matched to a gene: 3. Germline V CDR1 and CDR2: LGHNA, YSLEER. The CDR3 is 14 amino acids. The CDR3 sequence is CASSRDREDSPLHF. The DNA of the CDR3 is TGCGCCAGCAGCCGGGACAGGGAGGATTCACCCCTCCACTTT.